These 17 T cell receptor beta chains came from one sample sequenced in a study of blood T cell repertoires in COVID-19. This table comes from immunoSEQ multiplex PCR, and its TCRdb copy is limited to in-frame clones, with some not included. Among under 70,000 clones, around four fifths were seen once, and the ten largest hold 10% to 15%. The sample consisted of peripheral blood. The receptors originated from an elderly woman with acute or convalescent COVID-19.

This clone showed up just once. The J gene is TRBJ2-7, the V gene TRBV10-2; D perhaps matches TRBD2 (6 bases). The germline CDR1 and CDR2 sequences are WSHSY and SAAADI. V lost 3 bases and J 2 bases, leaving 14 bases between the germline ends. The CDR3 extends over 15 amino acids. CDR3 sequence (DNA): TGCGCCAGCAGTGATAGGAGTAGCGGCCCCTACGAGCAGTACTTC. Translation gives CASSDRSSGPYEQYF.

V and J are TRBV6-5 and TRBJ1-1, with D unclear. This CDR3 contains 13 residues. Germline lookup yields CDR1 MNHEY and CDR2 SVGAGI. The V and J ends lost 7 bases and 6 bases respectively, with 15 bases between them. The CDR3 spells CASTESGYSEAFF. CDR3 bases: TGTGCCAGCACCGAATCGGGGTACTCTGAAGCTTTCTTT.

The chain couples TRBV11-3 to TRBJ2-1; D is possibly TRBD2 (6 bases). This CDR3 is built from 16 residues. Germline CDR1 and CDR2: SGHNT and YENEEA. The V gene lost 0 bases and the J gene lost 3 bases, with 12 bases spanning the gap. CDR3 region: CASSLDLGGNYNEQFF. The CDR3 DNA reads TGTGCCAGCAGCTTAGACCTGGGGGGTAACTACAATGAGCAGTTCTTC.

The genes are TRBV3-1 (or the pseudogene TRBV3-2) and TRBJ2-1; a possible D gene is TRBD2 (6 bases). Germline values: CDR1 LGHDT, CDR2 YNNKEL (reference sequence). Trimming took 5 bases from V and 0 from J, leaving 14 bases between them. There are 16 residues in the CDR3. The DNA of the CDR3 is TGTGCCAGCAGCTCACTCGGCGGGGCCTCCTACAATGAGCAGTTCTTC. Amino acids: CASSSLGGASYNEQFF.

The chain joins TRBV7-9 to TRBJ2-2; weak D call: TRBD1 (5 bases). CDR1 and CDR2 from the germline V gene are SEHNR and FQNEAQ (reference sequence). V lost 6 bases to trimming and J lost 7 bases, with 21 bases between them. This CDR3 is 16 amino acids long. The DNA of the CDR3 is TGTGCCAGCAGTCCATTGGGGCCGCAAGTGGGCGGGGAGCTGTTTTTT. It is translated as CASSPLGPQVGGELFF.

The V and J genes are TRBV5-4 and TRBJ2-2; D gene unclear. CDR3 length: 14 amino acids. Trimming took off 2 bases at V and 6 bases at J, with 11 bases between the two ends. The germline V gene encodes CDR1 SGHNT and CDR2 YYREEE (reference sequence). The CDR3 DNA is TGTGCCAGCAGCTTTCGGGTTCGCCCCGGGGAGCTGTTTTTT. Translated, it gives CASSFRVRPGELFF.

The V and J genes are TRBV15 and TRBJ1-2; D uncertain. The CDR3 covers 14 residues. The germline CDR1 and CDR2 sequences are LNHNV and YYDKDF (reference sequence). V was clipped by 0 bases and J by 0 bases, with 5 bases between them. DNA for the CDR3: TGTGCCACCAGCAGAGATCTTGCTAACTATGGCTACACCTTC. Its protein is CATSRDLANYGYTF.

In this sample, this clone turned up a few times. This chain uses TRBV29-1 with TRBJ2-1; possibly TRBD2 for D (6 bases). This CDR3 region has 12 residues. Between the trimmed V and J ends, which lost 6 bases and 8 bases, there was a span of 14 bases. Germline CDR1 reads SQVTM; CDR2 reads ANQGSEA. CDR3 amino acids: CSVPSVGYEQFF. For the CDR3, the DNA is TGCAGCGTACCTAGCGTTGGGTATGAGCAGTTCTTC.

The rearrangement uses TRBV9 and TRBJ2-3, with TRBD2 as a possible D gene (7 bases). Trimming took off 0 bases at V and 5 bases at J, with 16 bases between the two ends. Per the germline V gene, CDR1 is SGDLS and CDR2 is YYNGEE. This CDR3 region has 16 residues. The CDR3: CASSVALGGGRDTQYF. The CDR3 bases are TGTGCCAGCAGCGTAGCCCTAGGGGGGGGTAGAGATACGCAGTATTTT.

The chain links TRBV4-2 to TRBJ2-7, with a possible D match to TRBD1 (6 bases). This CDR3 has 15 residues. Germline CDR1 is LGHNA and CDR2 is YNFKEQ. The V gene lost 0 bases and the J gene lost 9 bases, with 18 bases spanning the gap. The CDR3 loop reads CASSQDSGEGLRQYF. The CDR3, as DNA: TGTGCCAGCAGCCAAGATTCAGGGGAAGGACTTCGGCAGTACTTC.

The J gene is TRBJ2-5, the V gene TRBV7-8; D is undetermined. CDR1 and CDR2 from the germline V gene are SGHVS and FQNEAQ. Trimming took 5 bases from V and 0 from J, leaving 10 bases between them. The CDR3 consists of 14 residues. The CDR3 loop reads CASSQRHYQETQYF. CDR3 DNA: TGTGCCAGCAGCCAGAGACACTACCAAGAGACCCAGTACTTC.

This clone was recorded only once. The V call is TRBV6-6, the J call TRBJ2-1, with 7 bases that match TRBD1. CDR3 length equals 15 residues. Germline V gives CDR1 MNHNY, CDR2 SVGAGI (reference sequence). V shed 4 bases and J 4 bases; nucleotides not matched to a gene: 7. Here the CDR3 DNA reads TGTGCCAGCAGTTCGGTTACGACAGGGTACAATGAGCAGTTCTTC. Translated: CASSSVTTGYNEQFF.

J is TRBJ2-5 and V is TRBV2; 9 bases fit TRBD2. The CDR3 is 13 residues long. CDR1 and CDR2 from the germline V gene are SNHLY and FYNNEI. Losses at the gene ends were 8 bases for V and 6 bases for J; bases not matched to a gene: 7. Here the CDR3 reads CASEVRGGQTQYF. CDR3 in DNA: TGTGCCAGCGAAGTGCGGGGGGGCCAGACCCAGTACTTC.

The chain employs TRBV6-5 and TRBJ2-3, with 9 bases that match TRBD2. Germline V lookup: CDR1 MNHEY, CDR2 SVGAGI. This CDR3 region has 15 residues. V gave up 6 bases and J gave up 2 bases; unmatched junction bases: 6. Written as DNA, the CDR3 is TGTGCCAGCAGATTAGCGGGGGCTGACACAGATACGCAGTATTTT. Protein sequence: CASRLAGADTDTQYF.

The rearrangement joins TRBV29-1 to TRBJ1-1, with D unresolved. Trimming removed 5 bases from V and 3 bases from J, with 10 bases in between. The CDR3 is 12 amino acids. The germline V gene encodes CDR1 SQVTM and CDR2 ANQGSEA. This chain's CDR3 is CSVQRWDTEAFF. Here the CDR3 DNA reads TGCAGCGTTCAGCGGTGGGACACTGAAGCTTTCTTT.

The V gene is TRBV30, the J gene TRBJ1-5; D uncertain. This CDR3 comprises 16 residues. In germline, CDR1 is GTSNPN, CDR2 SVGIG (reference sequence). The V gene lost 0 bases and the J gene lost 0 bases, with 12 bases spanning the gap. The chain's CDR3 is CAWSVKRVNSNQPQHF. CDR3 coding DNA: TGTGCCTGGAGTGTAAAGAGGGTCAATAGCAATCAGCCCCAGCATTTT.

This chain uses TRBV3-1 (or the pseudogene TRBV3-2) with TRBJ2-2; D gene ambiguous. V was clipped by 1 base and J by 0 bases, with 3 bases between them. Germline loops: CDR1 LGHDT, CDR2 YNNKEL (reference sequence). The CDR3 spans 14 residues. DNA of the CDR3: TGTGCCAGCAGCCAAGTATCGAACACCGGGGAGCTGTTTTTT. Amino acids: CASSQVSNTGELFF.